Below, 15 T cell receptor beta chains from the same sample are listed, as sequenced in a study of patients and donors after allogeneic stem cell transplantation. Using its own MiXCR run on the RT-PCR reads, TCRdb lists one record per CDR3 protein. The sample records 90,000 to 120,000 distinct CDR3 sequences, roughly 37% being singletons. The sample was blood, either unsorted or a sorted T cell fraction (not recorded which). The receptors were gathered from a human donor who was either an allogeneic HSCT recipient or a stem cell or donor lymphocyte infusion donor (not recorded which). It is not recorded whose cells these are; they may come from a transplant donor.

The chain links TRBV9 to TRBJ2-7, with D tentatively TRBD1 (6 bases). This CDR3 spans 14 amino acids. CDR1 is SGDLS, CDR2 YYNGEE, per germline. Trimming stripped 4 bases from V and 2 bases from J, with 13 bases between. The CDR3 DNA reads as TGTGCCAGCAGCCCCCGGGCAGGGGCCTACGAGCAGTACTTC. It yields the protein CASSPRAGAYEQYF.

This clonotype was counted a single time. The chain links TRBV12-3 or TRBV12-4 to TRBJ1-4; D is perhaps TRBD1 (5 bases). The V and J ends lost 4 bases and 2 bases respectively, with 14 bases between them. The CDR3 covers 16 residues. The CDR3 sequence is CASSSGSSRTNEKLFF. The CDR3 bases are TGTGCCAGCAGTTCAGGGTCTAGTCGGACTAATGAAAAACTGTTTTTT.

This clonotype was detected a few times. The V call is TRBV2, the J call TRBJ1-1; D remains ambiguous. The germline CDR1 and CDR2 sequences are SNHLY and FYNNEI. V was clipped by 6 bases and J by 0 bases, with 8 bases between them. The CDR3 extends over 13 amino acids. CDR3 amino acids: CASRVIMNTEAFF. DNA of the CDR3: TGTGCCAGCAGGGTGATTATGAACACTGAAGCTTTCTTT.

V and J are TRBV6-6 and TRBJ2-7; TRBD2 matches at 10 bases. The CDR3 totals 16 residues. V shed 4 bases, J shed 3 bases, and the junction held 9 bases outside the gene matches. Germline V gene data show CDR1 as MNHNY and CDR2 as SVGAGI (reference sequence). The CDR3 nucleotides are TGTGCCAGCAGTTCCCCTCTAGCGGGGGCCTTCTACGAGCAGTACTTC. Translated: CASSSPLAGAFYEQYF.

V is TRBV20-1 and J is TRBJ2-3; 7 bases match TRBD2. The CDR3 is 13 amino acids. Germline V CDR1 and CDR2: DFQATT, SNEGSKA (reference sequence). CDR3 in amino acids: CSLTSGTRDTQYF. The CDR3 bases are TGCAGCCTAACAAGCGGGACGAGAGATACGCAGTATTTT.

V usage is TRBV20-1 and J usage is TRBJ2-1; no definite D call. The germline CDR1 and CDR2 sequences are DFQATT and SNEGSKA (reference sequence). The CDR3 extends over 15 amino acids. The V and J ends lost 2 bases and 0 bases respectively, with 11 bases between them. The CDR3 DNA reads as TGCAGTGCTAGAACCCCCGACGACTCCTACAATGAGCAGTTCTTC. Its translation is CSARTPDDSYNEQFF.

The rearrangement joins TRBV29-1 to TRBJ1-1, with D possibly being TRBD1 (5 bases). CDR1 and CDR2 (germline): SQVTM, ANQGSEA. The CDR3 is 12 amino acids. Trimming removed 3 bases from V and 0 bases from J, with 5 bases in between. CDR3 sequence: CSVEGLNTEAFF. The CDR3, as DNA: TGCAGCGTTGAGGGGCTGAACACTGAAGCTTTCTTT.

This rearrangement joins TRBV4-3 to TRBJ2-1; 9 bases match TRBD2. CDR3 size: 15 residues. Per germline, CDR1 LGHNA and CDR2 YSLEER. Trimming removed 4 bases from V and 5 bases from J; junction bases left unmatched: 6. In DNA, the CDR3 is TGCGCCAGCAGCCTAATAGCGGGGGAGCACAATGAGCAGTTCTTC. As protein: CASSLIAGEHNEQFF.

The chain uses TRBV27 and TRBJ2-5; 8 bases align to TRBD1. V trimming: 6 bases; J trimming: 5 bases; junction bases outside the gene matches: 2. Germline V gives CDR1 MNHEY, CDR2 SMNVEV (reference sequence). The CDR3 is made up of 12 amino acids. CDR3 in amino acids: CASRDRVETQYF. The DNA for the CDR3 is TGTGCCAGCAGGGACAGGGTGGAGACCCAGTACTTC.

This clonotype was observed a few times. The V gene is TRBV7-3, the J gene TRBJ1-1; perhaps TRBD1 as D (6 bases). Between the trimmed V and J ends, which lost 5 bases and 1 base, there was a span of 17 bases. The germline gives CDR1 SGHTA, CDR2 FQGTGA. The CDR3 runs 16 residues. The CDR3 DNA follows: TGTGCCAGCAGCCCAATGCACAGGGTTGGGAACACTGAAGCTTTCTTT. This sequence encodes CASSPMHRVGNTEAFF.

This clonotype has more than one count but fewer than ten. The J gene is TRBJ2-7, the V gene TRBV29-1, with 10 positions matching TRBD2. V was pared by 5 bases and J by 7 bases, with 11 bases of the junction left unmatched. CDR3 size: 14 residues. CDR1 and CDR2 from the germline V gene are SQVTM and ANQGSEA. CDR3 DNA: TGCAGCGTTTTAGCTAGCGGGAGCTTGGGGGAGCAGTACTTC. Translated: CSVLASGSLGEQYF.

The V and J genes are TRBV5-5 and TRBJ2-2; no definite D call. The ends were cut back, 3 bases at V and 3 bases at J, with 3 bases in the middle. Per germline, CDR1 SGHKS and CDR2 YYEKEE (reference sequence). CDR3 length: 12 amino acids. This CDR3 is CASSSDTGELFF. The DNA for the CDR3 is TGTGCCAGCAGCTCTGACACCGGGGAGCTGTTTTTT.

CDR3 DNA: TGCAGTGCTAGAGATTCGGGGACAGGGGCCAACGTCCTGACTTTC. Amino acid sequence: CSARDSGTGANVLTF. The V call is TRBV20-1, the J call TRBJ2-6; a possible D gene is TRBD1 (6 bases). Trimming stripped 0 bases from V and 4 bases from J, with 10 bases between. The V gene's germline CDR1 is DFQATT and CDR2 SNEGSKA (reference sequence). The CDR3 length is 15 residues.

This clonotype was seen only a few times. The CDR3 DNA reads as TGTGCCTGGAGAACCTTAGGGTACACCTTC. It codes for CAWRTLGYTF. The chain is built from TRBV30 and TRBJ1-2; D unclear. The CDR3 sequence is 10 residues long. Trimming shortened V by 3 bases and J by 11 bases, and 10 bases separated the two germline ends. CDR1 is GTSNPN, CDR2 SVGIG, per germline (reference sequence).

The chain joins TRBV6-5 to TRBJ1-2, with D maybe TRBD1 (5 bases). Looked up from germline, CDR1 is MNHEY and CDR2 is SVGAGI. The ends were cut back, 2 bases at V and 8 bases at J, with 15 bases in the middle. CDR3 size: 14 residues. For the CDR3, the DNA is TGTGCCAGCAGTTACCCGAACGACGGGACGGGCTACACCTTC. Its translation: CASSYPNDGTGYTF.